Below are 7 T cell receptor beta chains sequenced from a single sample in a study of T cells in tumors after PD-1 blockade. The table came from immunoSEQ multiplex PCR; TCRdb's copy has only in-frame clones and leaves some out. This table has 20,000 to 25,000 clones, roughly 85% appearing once. Sequenced material: PBMCs, taken after anti-PD-1 treatment. The receptor set was obtained from a human donor with basal cell carcinoma.

The chain recombines TRBV5-4 with TRBJ2-5; 7 bases fit TRBD2. V dropped 4 bases and J dropped 0; count of bases not matched to a gene: 3. The CDR3 sequence is 14 residues long. Germline values: CDR1 SGHNT, CDR2 YYREEE (reference sequence). CDR3 loop: CASSAGTNQETQYF. DNA of the CDR3: TGTGCCAGCAGCGCTGGGACTAACCAAGAGACCCAGTACTTC.

The chain uses TRBV14 and TRBJ1-2; D is undetermined. The CDR3 extends over 13 amino acids. V was pared by 2 bases and J by 2 bases, with 6 bases between. Germline V lookup: CDR1 SGHDN, CDR2 FVKESK. CDR3 in amino acids: CASSQSRNYGYTF. In nucleotides, the CDR3 is TGTGCCAGCAGCCAATCCAGGAACTATGGCTACACCTTC.

The chain is built from TRBV7-8 and TRBJ1-3; D perhaps matches TRBD1 (5 bases). This CDR3 is 13 amino acids long. The V end lost 4 bases, the J end lost 4 bases, and 8 bases lay between the germline ends. Germline loops: CDR1 SGHVS, CDR2 FQNEAQ. CDR3 sequence (DNA): TGTGCCAGCAGCTGGGGCCAAGGAAACACCATATATTTT. Amino acid sequence: CASSWGQGNTIYF. Full variable domain (missing parts from reference TRBV7-8 and TRBJ1-3): GAGVSQSPRYKVAKRGQDVALRCDPISGHVSLFWYQQALGQGPEFLTYFQNEAQLDKSGLPSDRFFAERPEGSVSTLKIQRTQQEDSAVYLCASSWGQGNTIYFGEGSWLTVV.

The chain combines TRBV6-5 with TRBJ1-2; 8 bases map to TRBD1. V dropped 6 bases and J dropped 7; count of bases not matched to a gene: 4. The CDR3 length is 12 residues. The germline V gene encodes CDR1 MNHEY and CDR2 SVGAGI. The CDR3 region has the DNA TGTGCCAGCAGACATGGACAGGGTGGCTACACCTTC. This codes for CASRHGQGGYTF.

V usage is TRBV3-1 (or the pseudogene TRBV3-2) and J usage is TRBJ2-7; perhaps TRBD2 as D (6 bases). This CDR3 is built from 13 residues. CDR1 is LGHDT, CDR2 YNNKEL, per germline (reference sequence). The V end lost 6 bases, the J end lost 3 bases, and 12 bases lay between the germline ends. CDR3 amino acids: CASRPSGGYEQYF. In nucleotides, the CDR3 is TGTGCCAGCAGACCTTCCGGGGGCTACGAGCAGTACTTC.

V and J are TRBV28 and TRBJ1-2; D may be TRBD1 (5 bases). CDR1 and CDR2 (germline): MDHEN, SYDVKM. Trimming cost V 3 bases and J 2 bases, with 16 bases left between them. CDR3 length: 16 amino acids. The CDR3 spells CASSFLGEQLNYGYTF. DNA of the CDR3: TGTGCCAGCAGTTTTCTGGGGGAACAACTGAACTATGGCTACACCTTC.

A few counts support this clone. The V gene is TRBV4-1, the J gene TRBJ1-1; D is possibly TRBD1 (5 bases). Per germline, CDR1 MGHRA and CDR2 YSYEKL. This CDR3 spans 14 amino acids. With 2 bases removed from V and 7 bases from J, the gap between germline ends came to 14 bases. Written as DNA, the CDR3 is TGCGCCAGCAGCCAAATCCTGCAGGGCCTTGAAGCTTTCTTT. Encoded protein: CASSQILQGLEAFF.